Following are 8 T cell receptor beta chains from one sample sequenced in a study of tumor-infiltrating lymphocytes in primary liver carcinoma. Starting from around 500 ng of total RNA, TCR beta cDNA was produced with a primer in the constant region. Modified slightly, ARM-PCR produced TCR beta libraries over three nested multiplex PCR rounds. Rounds one and two of PCR, each of 10 cycles, were primed with TRBV1-TRBV30 forward primers and a C-beta reverse primer. TCRdb ran MiXCR on the multiplex PCR reads and lists one entry per CDR3 protein. The repertoire holds roughly 80,000 distinct CDR3 sequences, with more than 65% as singletons. Co-extraction of both nucleic acids (RNA and DNA) used about 19-33 mg of unsorted bulk tissue. Sequencing input: liver tumor tissue from sampling region 1. Subset meaning: tumor region T1, superior pole. Receptors originate from a man in his forties with primary liver carcinoma and hepatitis B virus infection.

Comments on this clonotype: With a much larger clone just one base away, this may be a read error. The gene calls are TRBV28 and TRBJ1-5; no definite D call. Germline values: CDR1 MDHEN, CDR2 SYDVKM. V lost 11 bases, J lost 6 bases, and 11 bases lay in between. The CDR3 has 11 residues. CDR3 in DNA: TGTGCCGCCCATCGAAGTCAGCCCCAGCATTTT. Protein sequence: CAAHRSQPQHF.

In the case of this clonotype: The CDR3 does not close with the conserved phenylalanine or tryptophan, likely indicating a read error. The chain links TRBV4-1 to TRBJ1-6; tentatively, D is TRBD1 (5 bases). Trimming shortened V by 4 bases and J by 6 bases, and 16 bases separated the two germline ends. The CDR3 covers 16 residues. Germline values: CDR1 MGHRA, CDR2 YSYEKL. This CDR3 reads CASSLLPGLSNSPLHY. The CDR3 nucleotides read TGCGCCAGCAGCCTCCTCCCGGGACTGAGTAATTCACCCCTCCACTAT.

About this clonotype itself: The CDR3 does not end in the conserved phenylalanine or tryptophan, so this is likely a read error. V is TRBV4-1 and J is TRBJ2-3, with 7 bases fitting TRBD2. The CDR3 extends over 15 amino acids. From germline, CDR1 is MGHRA and CDR2 YSYEKL. CDR3 nucleotides: TGCGCCAGCAGCCAAGAGTCTAGCGGCACCGATACGCAGTATTTG. Translated: CASSQESSGTDTQYL.

This clonotype was picked up one time. One end of the junction fails to match germline, which may point to a read error. The genes are TRBV28 and TRBJ1-5; D is possibly TRBD1 (6 bases). The germline gives CDR1 MDHEN, CDR2 SYDVKM. The CDR3 has 19 amino acids. The CDR3 reads CANSFPRGVGAYSNQPQHF. In DNA form, the CDR3 reads TGTGCCAACAGTTTCCCACGGGGGGTGGGGGCTTATAGCAATCAGCCCCAGCATTTT.

Regarding this clonotype: A junction end diverges from the germline sequence, so it may reflect a read error. The J gene is TRBJ2-1, the V gene TRBV4-2, with 7 nucleotides matching TRBD2. This CDR3 contains 16 residues. Germline V gene lookup returns CDR1 LGHNA and CDR2 YNFKEQ. CDR3 protein: CTSSQARGSDYNEQFF. The CDR3 DNA sequence: TGTACCAGCAGCCAAGCCCGCGGGAGTGATTACAATGAGCAATTCTTC.

Details on this clonotype: The CDR3 end shows no conserved phenylalanine or tryptophan, and so a read error is likely. It is unclear where the CDR3 begins or ends on the DNA, so no DNA is shown, and the CDR3 is as TCRdb lists it. This chain joins TRBV6-5 and TRBJ2-7; TRBD1 reflects the table's D call only, with no check against the DNA. Per germline, CDR1 MNHEY and CDR2 SVGAGI. From its first to its last residue, the CDR3 has 15 amino acids. Here the CDR3 reads CASRPARDRHYEQCL.

A note on this clonotype: At one boundary the junction diverges from the germline segment, which might be a read error. The CDR3: CASSLADGAYEQYF. CDR3 sequence (DNA): TGTGCCAGCAGCTTAGCCGACGGGGCCTACGAGCAATACTTC. The genes are TRBV11-2 and TRBJ2-7; possibly TRBD1 or TRBD2 for D (5 bases each). CDR1 is SGHAT and CDR2 is FQNNGV in the germline V gene. The CDR3 is made up of 14 amino acids. The whole variable domain, remainder taken from reference TRBV11-2 and TRBJ2-7, is EAGVAQSPRYKIIEKRQSVAFWCNPISGHATLYWYQQILGQGPKLLIQFQNNGVVDDSQLPKDRFSAERLKGVDSTLKIQPAKLEDSAVYLCASSLADGAYEQYFGPGTRLTVT.

As concerns this clonotype: A much more abundant neighbour one base away suggests this may be a read error. The chain is built from TRBV7-9 and TRBJ2-6; D gene unclear. This CDR3 spans 15 amino acids. The germline V gene has CDR1 SEHNR and CDR2 FQNEAQ (reference sequence). CDR3 nucleotides: TGTGCCAGCAGCTTAGCGCTCTCTGAGGCCAACGTCCTGACTTTC. Translating it yields CASSLALSEANVLTF.